A single sample gave rise to the 10 T cell receptor beta chains below, sequenced in a study of T cells in Graves' hyperthyroidism and ophthalmopathy. TCR beta CDR3 sequences were amplified from RNA transcripts. First-round RT-PCR of the TCR CDR3 relied on the HTBI primer set. One entry per CDR3 protein results from TCRdb running MiXCR on the multiplex PCR reads. The data hold roughly 570,000 distinct CDR3 sequences, with under 60% observed a single time. The material sequenced was peripheral blood or thyroid tissue (not recorded which). Receptor source: a woman younger than 30 with Graves' hyperthyroidism.

The rearrangement links TRBV7-6 to TRBJ1-3; TRBD1 matches at 7 bases. The V and J ends lost 5 bases and 8 bases, in that order; junction bases with no gene match: 12. The CDR3 sequence is 15 residues long. Germline-derived CDR1 and CDR2 are SGHVS and FNYEAQ. For the CDR3, the DNA is TGTGCCAGCAGCGAAAGGACAGGCTATGGCTACACCATATATTTT. Protein: CASSERTGYGYTIYF.

The V call is TRBV24-1, the J call TRBJ2-3; 8 bases align to TRBD1. The CDR3 contains 12 residues. Germline V gene data show CDR1 as KGHDR and CDR2 as SFDVKD. V lost 9 bases and J lost 5; bases outside the gene matches: 3. The CDR3: CATEQGGDTQYF. Here the CDR3 DNA reads TGTGCCACCGAACAGGGGGGAGATACGCAGTATTTT.

This clonotype was seen repeatedly, ten times or more. The chain carries TRBV7-8 and TRBJ1-5; a weak D match, TRBD1 (6 bases). Between the trimmed V and J ends, which lost 2 bases and 4 bases, there was a span of 12 bases. The length of the CDR3 is 15 residues. Germline-derived CDR1 and CDR2 are SGHVS and FQNEAQ. The CDR3 bases are TGTGCCAGCAGCTTAAGGGCGGGGGCTAATCAGCCCCAGCATTTT. Translated: CASSLRAGANQPQHF.

This clonotype appeared once. J is TRBJ1-1 and V is TRBV15; unclear D gene. This CDR3 has 14 amino acids. Germline CDR1 LNHNV, CDR2 YYDKDF (reference sequence). Trimming stripped 3 bases from V and 0 bases from J, with 8 bases between. Here the CDR3 reads CATSSPSMNTEAFF. The CDR3 region has the DNA TGTGCCACCAGCAGTCCCAGCATGAACACTGAAGCTTTCTTT. The variable domain in full, with the rest retrieved from reference TRBV15 and TRBJ1-1, is DAMVIQNPRYQVTQFGKPVTLSCSQTLNHNVMYWYQQKSSQAPKLLFHYYDKDFNNEADTPDNFQSRRPNTSFCFLDIRSPGLGDTAMYLCATSSPSMNTEAFFGQGTRLTVV.

Turning to this clonotype: A clone one base away is much larger, so this may be a read error. CDR3 DNA: TGTGCCAGCAGCTTACCGCGGGGCAGGCGGGGGAATAACTATGGCTACACCTTC. This gives the protein CASSLPRGRRGNNYGYTF. The V gene is TRBV7-2, the J gene TRBJ1-2; TRBD1 might be the D (5 bases). Trimming removed 2 bases from V and 1 base from J, with 20 bases in between. In germline, CDR1 is SGHTA, CDR2 FQGNSA. The CDR3 covers 18 residues. Looking up the rest from reference TRBV7-2 and TRBJ1-2 gives the full variable domain: GAGVSQSPSNKVTEKGKDVELRCDPISGHTALYWYRQSLGQGLEFLIYFQGNSAPDKSGLPSDRFSAERTGGSVSTLTIQRTQQEDSAVYLCASSLPRGRRGNNYGYTFGSGTRLTVV.

At least ten counts were recorded for this clonotype. V gene TRBV14 combines with J gene TRBJ2-7, with TRBD1 matching over 11 bases. V dropped 1 base and J dropped 1; count of bases not matched to a gene: 3. The CDR3 is made up of 16 amino acids. Germline V lookup: CDR1 SGHDN, CDR2 FVKESK. CDR3 protein: CASSQGRDRGSYEQYF. Written as DNA, the CDR3 is TGTGCCAGCAGCCAAGGAAGGGACAGGGGGTCCTACGAGCAGTACTTC.

This clonotype was counted ten times or more. The CDR3, as DNA: TGTGCCATCAGTGAGTCTGAGGGCTATGGCTACACCTTC. Encoded protein: CAISESEGYGYTF. The chain links TRBV10-3 to TRBJ1-2; D gene uncertain. V dropped 0 bases and J dropped 4 bases, with 6 bases sitting between them. Germline CDR1 reads ENHRY; CDR2 reads SYGVKD. This CDR3 has 13 residues.

This clonotype was observed many times. This chain links TRBV10-3 with TRBJ2-7; 9 bases map to TRBD2. CDR1 and CDR2 from the germline V gene are ENHRY and SYGVKD. This CDR3 comprises 14 residues. After removal of 8 bases from V and 3 bases from J, the junction contained 8 bases not matched to a gene. The CDR3 is CAIRRTSAVYEQYF. CDR3 in DNA: TGTGCCATCCGCCGGACTAGCGCGGTCTACGAGCAGTACTTC.

This chain uses TRBV20-1 with TRBJ2-2; tentatively, D is TRBD2 (5 bases). V was trimmed by 7 bases and J by 7 bases, leaving 16 bases between them. Germline V gene sequence: CDR1 DFQATT, CDR2 SNEGSKA (reference sequence). The length of the CDR3 is 13 residues. CDR3 bases: TGCAGTGGCAAGGAGGACGCTAGCGGGGAGCTGTTTTTT. It specifies CSGKEDASGELFF.

The chain combines TRBV20-1 with TRBJ2-1, with D perhaps matching TRBD1 (6 bases). Germline V gives CDR1 DFQATT, CDR2 SNEGSKA (reference sequence). The CDR3 has 12 amino acids. Between the trimmed V and J ends, which lost 3 bases and 8 bases, there was a span of 11 bases. In DNA, the CDR3 is TGCAGTGCTAGGGGGACAACCCATGAGCAGTTCTTC. Translated, it gives CSARGTTHEQFF.